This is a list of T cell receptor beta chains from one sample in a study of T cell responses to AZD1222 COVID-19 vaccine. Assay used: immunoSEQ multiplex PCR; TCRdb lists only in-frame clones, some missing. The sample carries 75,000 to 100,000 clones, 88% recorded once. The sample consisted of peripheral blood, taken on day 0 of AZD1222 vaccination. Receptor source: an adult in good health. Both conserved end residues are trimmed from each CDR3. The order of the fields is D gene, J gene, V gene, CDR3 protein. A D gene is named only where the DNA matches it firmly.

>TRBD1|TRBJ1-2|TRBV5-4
ASSPDRGRFYGYT
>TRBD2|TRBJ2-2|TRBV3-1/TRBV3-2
ASSQTSGRNTGELF
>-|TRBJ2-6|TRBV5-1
ASSQPGTGANVLT
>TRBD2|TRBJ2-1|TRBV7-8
ASSLGTSGDHNEQF
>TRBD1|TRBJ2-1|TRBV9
ASSVSEWTGYNEQF
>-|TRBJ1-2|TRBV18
ASSPSRDPYGYT
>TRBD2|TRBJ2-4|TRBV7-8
ASSTRRLGSGSGNIQY
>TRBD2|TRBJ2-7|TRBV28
ASSLIREDYYEQY
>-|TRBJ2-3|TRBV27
ASSLSIGILMDTQY
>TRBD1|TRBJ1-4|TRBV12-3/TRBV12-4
ASSLGQGGKLF
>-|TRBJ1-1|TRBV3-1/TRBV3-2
ASSQGPNTEAF
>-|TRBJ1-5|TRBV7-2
ASSPYLLYSNQPQH
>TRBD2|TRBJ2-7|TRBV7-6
ASSQLTIPGLAGGPGEQY
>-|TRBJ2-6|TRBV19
ASSRDLLTGANVLT
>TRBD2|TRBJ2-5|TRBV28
ASTPVDATSGRTQETQY
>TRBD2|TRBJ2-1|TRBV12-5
ASGPSAGGPSYNEQF
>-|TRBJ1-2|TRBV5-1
ASSLGGSGAYGYT
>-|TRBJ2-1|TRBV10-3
AISDFGSGTSYNEQF
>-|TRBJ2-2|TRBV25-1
ASSELGRDTGELF
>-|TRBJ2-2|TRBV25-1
ASSSFPNTGELF
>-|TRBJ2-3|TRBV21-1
ASILARRGGTDTQY
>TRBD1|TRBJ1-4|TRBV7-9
ASSLGGQGLSEKLF
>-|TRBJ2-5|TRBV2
ASSVLPVGTQY
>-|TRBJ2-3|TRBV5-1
ASSAGLDSGTDTQY